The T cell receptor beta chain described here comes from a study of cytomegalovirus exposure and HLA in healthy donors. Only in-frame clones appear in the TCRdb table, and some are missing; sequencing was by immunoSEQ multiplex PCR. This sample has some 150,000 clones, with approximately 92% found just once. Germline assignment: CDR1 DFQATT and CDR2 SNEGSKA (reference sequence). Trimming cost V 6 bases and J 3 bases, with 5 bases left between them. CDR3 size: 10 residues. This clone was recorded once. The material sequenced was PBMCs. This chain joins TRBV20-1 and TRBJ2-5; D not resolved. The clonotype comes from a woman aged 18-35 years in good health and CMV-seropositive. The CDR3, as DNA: TGCAGTGCATATAAAGAGACCCAGTACTTC. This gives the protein CSAYKETQYF.